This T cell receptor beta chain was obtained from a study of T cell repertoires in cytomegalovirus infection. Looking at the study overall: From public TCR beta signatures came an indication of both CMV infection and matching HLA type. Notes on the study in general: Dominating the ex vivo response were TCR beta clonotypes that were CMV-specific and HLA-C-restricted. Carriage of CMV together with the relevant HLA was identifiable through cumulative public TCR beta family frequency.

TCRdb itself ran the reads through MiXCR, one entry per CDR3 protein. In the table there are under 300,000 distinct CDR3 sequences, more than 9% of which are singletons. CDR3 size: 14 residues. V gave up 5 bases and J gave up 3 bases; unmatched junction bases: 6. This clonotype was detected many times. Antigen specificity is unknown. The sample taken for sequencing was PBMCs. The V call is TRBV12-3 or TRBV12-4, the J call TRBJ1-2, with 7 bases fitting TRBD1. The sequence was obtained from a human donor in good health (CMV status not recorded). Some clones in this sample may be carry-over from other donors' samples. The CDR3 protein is CASSTDRPDYGYTF. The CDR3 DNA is TGTGCCAGCAGTACGGACAGGCCAGACTATGGCTACACCTTC.